This entry describes one T cell receptor beta chain. Sequencing used immunoSEQ multiplex PCR; TCRdb keeps in-frame clones, though not all of them. The table records around 110,000 clones, around nine tenths of them present only once. The sample originates from a study of control samples from healthy donors and cancer patients. CDR1 is SGHAT, CDR2 FQNNGV, per germline. V shed 5 bases and J 2 bases; nucleotides not matched to a gene: 9. This CDR3 region has 15 residues. The sequence was obtained from a woman aged 70-85 years in good health. The gene calls are TRBV11-2 and TRBJ2-7; 7 nucleotides line up with TRBD2. The sequencing input was blood. The CDR3: CASSMSGTIPYEQYF. The CDR3 bases are TGTGCCAGCAGCATGTCCGGGACTATTCCCTACGAGCAGTACTTC.